The 11 T cell receptor beta chains listed next were all sequenced from one sample in a study of T cells in Graves' hyperthyroidism and ophthalmopathy. Amplification yielded TCR beta CDR3 regions, with RNA transcripts as the source. The HTBI primer set was used in a first-round RT-PCR of the TCR CDR3. TCRdb re-called the multiplex PCR reads with MiXCR, one entry per CDR3 protein. The table has some 720,000 distinct CDR3 sequences, about a sixth seen once. The sample consisted of blood. The receptors derive from a man in his late teens or twenties with Graves' hyperthyroidism.

The genes are TRBV7-2 and TRBJ2-3; TRBD1 might be the D (6 bases). Trimming removed 1 base at V and 0 bases at J, with 8 bases between. The CDR3 has 15 amino acids. CDR1 and CDR2 from the germline V gene are SGHTA and FQGNSA. The CDR3 DNA is TGTGCCAGCAGCTTAGAGACAGGAAGCACAGATACGCAGTATTTT. Residues: CASSLETGSTDTQYF.

This clonotype was counted at least ten times. The CDR3 sequence is CASSGRAGGPKQETQYF. The CDR3 DNA follows: TGTGCCAGCAGTGGGCGAGCGGGAGGGCCCAAACAAGAGACCCAGTACTTC. The rearrangement joins TRBV2 to TRBJ2-5; 10 nucleotides match TRBD2. J was trimmed by 2 bases and V by 4 bases; bases with no gene match: 10. This CDR3 contains 17 residues. Germline CDR1 is SNHLY and CDR2 is FYNNEI.

This clonotype has just a few counts. The chain uses TRBV7-6 and TRBJ2-5; perhaps TRBD2 as D (6 bases). Trimming removed 7 bases from V and 5 bases from J, with 11 bases in between. The CDR3 sequence is 12 residues long. The germline V gene encodes CDR1 SGHVS and CDR2 FNYEAQ. The CDR3, as DNA: TGTGCCAGCACCCAAGGAGGGGAGACCCAGTACTTC. Its protein product is CASTQGGETQYF.

In its sample, this clonotype was seen many times. The chain recombines TRBV29-1 with TRBJ2-1; the match to TRBD2 covers 10 bases. From germline, CDR1 is SQVTM and CDR2 ANQGSEA. V lost 4 bases and J lost 7; bases outside the gene matches: 4. This CDR3 contains 13 residues. This CDR3 is CSVGLAGANEQFF. CDR3 nucleotides: TGCAGCGTTGGGCTAGCGGGAGCTAATGAGCAGTTCTTC.

This clonotype was recorded at least ten times. The rearrangement uses TRBV2 and TRBJ1-4; D call uncertain. V gave up 5 bases and J gave up 0 bases, with 7 bases separating them. The CDR3 has 14 amino acids. Germline values: CDR1 SNHLY, CDR2 FYNNEI. CDR3 nucleotides: TGTGCCAGCAGTCGGTGGACAACTAATGAAAAACTGTTTTTT. It encodes CASSRWTTNEKLFF.

This clonotype was observed at least ten times. The junction shows a germline mismatch at one end, possibly a read error. The chain carries TRBV28 and TRBJ2-5, with D hard to call. Germline V gives CDR1 MDHEN, CDR2 SYDVKM. The CDR3 sequence is 12 residues long. The CDR3 here is CASSPPQVTQYF. The CDR3 nucleotides are TGTGCCAGCAGCCCGCCACAAGTGACCCAGTACTTC.

This chain uses TRBV12-3 or TRBV12-4 with TRBJ2-1; D might be TRBD1 or TRBD2, each matching 5 bases. CDR3 length equals 13 residues. Trimming removed 7 bases at V and 9 bases at J, with 16 bases between. This CDR3 reads CASILDWDGEQFF. In DNA form, the CDR3 reads TGTGCCAGCATCCTCGACTGGGACGGTGAGCAGTTCTTC.

The sample holds a few counts of this clonotype. This chain uses TRBV20-1 with TRBJ2-1, with D perhaps assigned TRBD1 or TRBD2 (5 bases each). V was trimmed by 6 bases and J by 6 bases, leaving 9 bases between them. Germline loops: CDR1 DFQATT, CDR2 SNEGSKA (reference sequence). The CDR3 has 11 amino acids. CDR3 sequence (DNA): TGCAGTGCCAAGAGGGGCAATGAGCAGTTCTTC. Translated, it gives CSAKRGNEQFF.

The chain employs TRBV5-8 and TRBJ1-5; D call uncertain. Trimming took off 0 bases at V and 5 bases at J, with 6 bases between the two ends. Germline CDR1 is SGHTS and CDR2 is YDEGEE. The length of the CDR3 is 13 residues. The CDR3 DNA reads as TGTGCCAGCAGCTTGGTCTGGGATCAGCCCCAGCATTTT. Translation: CASSLVWDQPQHF. Drawing the rest from reference TRBV5-8 and TRBJ1-5, the complete variable domain is EAGVTQSPTHLIKTRGQQATLRCSPISGHTSVYWYQQALGLGLQFLLWYDEGEERNRGNFPPRFSGRQFPNYSSELNVNALELEDSALYLCASSLVWDQPQHFGDGTRLSIL.

The V and J genes are TRBV28 and TRBJ2-5; a weak D match, TRBD1 (6 bases). This CDR3 contains 12 residues. The V end lost 11 bases, the J end lost 1 base, and 11 bases lay between the germline ends. Germline V lookup: CDR1 MDHEN, CDR2 SYDVKM. CDR3 residues: CAAGRGQETQYF. The CDR3 nucleotides read TGTGCCGCGGGCAGGGGCCAAGAGACCCAGTACTTC.

This clonotype has a single count. This rearrangement joins TRBV15 to TRBJ1-3; tentative D call: TRBD1 (5 bases). With 5 bases removed from V and 0 bases from J, the gap between germline ends came to 23 bases. Per germline, CDR1 LNHNV and CDR2 YYDKDF (reference sequence). There are 19 residues in the CDR3. The CDR3 nucleotides are TGTGCCACCAGCGAACGCGGGGGAAGACTAGCCTTCTCTGGAAACACCATATATTTT. This gives the protein CATSERGGRLAFSGNTIYF.